This TCR beta chain was obtained from a study of shared clonotypes between healthy human individuals. Overall study results and limits: Naive CD4 clonotype sharing across four donors was approximately 5%. Non-shared clonotypes were found to have lower generation probabilities than the clonotypes that were shared by all four of the sorted-subset donors.

How the authors handled the data: ImmunoSEQ only sent back junction sequences with no quality scores, so filtering was done differently. Only in-frame clones appear in the TCRdb table, and some are missing; sequencing was by immunoSEQ multiplex PCR. V, J and clone size are those of that table, while D and trimming were read from the DNA. The sample yields about 600,000 clones, around 95% seen once. Cells designated naive CD8 were CD45RO-negative and were positively selected for CCR7, with terminally differentiated effector memory CD45RA+ cells excluded. Only Caucasian adults living in Nashville, Tennessee made up the donor group. Concerning this clone itself: No antigen is known for it.

Germline CDR1 reads LNHDA; CDR2 reads SQIVND (reference sequence). V shed 5 bases, J shed 8 bases, and the junction held 3 bases outside the gene matches. This CDR3 region has 13 residues. Sequenced sample: naive CD8+ T cells sorted from blood. The chain joins TRBV19 to TRBJ2-1; 10 bases are shared with TRBD2. The source of this sequence is a woman younger than 45 in good health. CDR3 sequence: CASSASGSYEQFF. The CDR3 DNA is TGTGCCAGTAGTGCTAGCGGGAGCTATGAGCAGTTCTTC.